Below are 18 T cell receptor beta chains sequenced from a single sample in a study of T-cell memory formation after mild COVID-19 (dated by TCRdb to the early 2020s). Receptors were amplified or captured by 5' RACE. The sample was run on an Illumina NovaSeq 6000. Using fastp at Q25 and MiXCR, TCRdb reprocessed the public reads and kept productive beta chains. Every entry covers one CDR3 protein and lists the most common genes and DNA from its rows. This sample has 250,000 to 350,000 distinct CDR3 sequences in its table, and around 19% of those were observed once. Roughly 21% of the sample is held by the ten biggest clonotypes. The source material was PBMCs or a T cell subset sorted from them (not recorded which). The receptors originated from a man younger than 30 who had mild COVID-19 (a few samples of this study predate the infection). The sample titles of this study are shuffled in the database, so cell type and time point are left out; the donor was told from shared clones.

The V gene is TRBV7-9, the J gene TRBJ2-3; D ambiguous. Germline lookup yields CDR1 SEHNR and CDR2 FQNEAQ (reference sequence). Trimming left V 2 bases short and J 2 bases short, with 5 bases between. The CDR3 has 13 residues. The CDR3 DNA reads TGTGCCAGCAGCTTACCCCTCACAGATACGCAGTATTTT. Amino acid sequence: CASSLPLTDTQYF.

The chain carries TRBV25-1 and TRBJ2-7; TRBD1 matches at 10 bases. Per the germline V gene, CDR1 is MGHDK and CDR2 is SYGVNS. This CDR3 has 16 amino acids. Trimming at V came to 3 bases and at J to 2 bases, leaving 7 bases not matched to a gene. As DNA, the CDR3 is TGTGCCAGCAGTGAGCCCGACAGGGGGCATCCCTACGAGCAGTACTTC. It is translated as CASSEPDRGHPYEQYF.

The chain joins TRBV20-1 to TRBJ1-4; D not certain. Trimming removed 7 bases at V and 5 bases at J, with 8 bases between. The V gene's germline CDR1 is DFQATT and CDR2 SNEGSKA (reference sequence). The CDR3 covers 11 residues. Written as DNA, the CDR3 is TGCAGTGGGACGGTGAATGAAAAACTGTTTTTT. It is translated as CSGTVNEKLFF.

V usage is TRBV6-1 and J usage is TRBJ1-1; TRBD1 is a possible D gene (6 bases). The CDR3 loop spans 14 amino acids. Trimming took off 6 bases at V and 6 bases at J, with 17 bases between the two ends. CDR1 MNHNS and CDR2 SASEGT come from the germline V gene. The CDR3, as DNA: TGTGCCAGCAGACTGCGGGGGGCATGGGCTGAAGCTTTCTTT. Translating gives CASRLRGAWAEAFF.

This chain uses TRBV13 with TRBJ2-5; D is uncertain. Germline assignment: CDR1 PRHDT and CDR2 FYEKMQ (reference sequence). The CDR3 spans 9 residues. V shed 5 bases and J shed 14 bases, with 9 bases lying between them. CDR3 DNA sequence: TGTGCCAGCAGCCTCGCAGGATACTTC. The encoded protein is CASSLAGYF. Complete variable domain (other parts from reference TRBV13 and TRBJ2-5): AAGVIQSPRHLIKEKRETATLKCYPIPRHDTVYWYQQGPGQDPQFLISFYEKMQSDKGSIPDRFSAQQFSDYHSELNMSSLELGDSALYFCASSLAGYFGPGTRLLVL.

This clonotype was observed a few times. The chain combines TRBV4-1 with TRBJ1-6; D might be TRBD1 (5 bases). Trimming took 0 bases from V and 11 from J, leaving 14 bases between them. The CDR3 sequence is 15 residues long. The V gene's germline CDR1 is MGHRA and CDR2 YSYEKL. CDR3 coding DNA: TGCGCCAGCAGCCAAGATCTGGCAGGGATCCCACCCCTCCACTTT. Translation gives CASSQDLAGIPPLHF.

The chain carries TRBV5-1 and TRBJ2-7; the D is unclear. The CDR3 totals 17 residues. V lost 0 bases and J 2 bases, leaving 18 bases between the germline ends. Germline assignment: CDR1 SGHRS and CDR2 YFSETQ. The CDR3: CASSLAVSHGRTYEQYF. The CDR3 nucleotides read TGCGCCAGCAGCTTGGCTGTGTCCCACGGACGGACCTACGAGCAGTACTTC.

The rearrangement uses TRBV7-2 and TRBJ1-3; 9 bases align to TRBD1. The germline V gene encodes CDR1 SGHTA and CDR2 FQGNSA. Trimming took 0 bases from V and 3 from J; bases not matched to a gene: 6. The CDR3 length is 17 residues. CDR3 loop: CASSLASGTGFGNTIYF. The CDR3 nucleotides read TGTGCCAGCAGCTTAGCGTCTGGGACAGGGTTTGGAAACACCATATATTTT. Filled out from reference TRBV7-2 and TRBJ1-3, the complete variable domain reads GAGVSQSPSNKVTEKGKDVELRCDPISGHTALYWYRQSLGQGLEFLIYFQGNSAPDKSGLPSDRFSAERTGGSVSTLTIQRTQQEDSAVYLCASSLASGTGFGNTIYFGEGSWLTVV.

This clonotype was found a few times. V and J are TRBV5-1 and TRBJ2-3; D unresolved. CDR1 and CDR2 from the germline V gene are SGHRS and YFSETQ. Trimming left V 1 base short and J 5 bases short, with 2 bases between. The CDR3 extends over 11 amino acids. The CDR3 reads CASSLQDTQYF. The CDR3 DNA reads TGCGCCAGCAGCTTGCAAGATACGCAGTATTTT. The whole variable domain, filled in from reference TRBV5-1 and TRBJ2-3, reads KAGVTQTPRYLIKTRGQQVTLSCSPISGHRSVSWYQQTPGQGLQFLFEYFSETQRNKGNFPGRFSGRQFSNSRSEMNVSTLELGDSALYLCASSLQDTQYFGPGTRLTVL.

In its sample, this clonotype was seen a few times. V usage is TRBV9 and J usage is TRBJ1-2; weak D call: TRBD1 (6 bases). Trimming pared 3 bases from V and 4 bases from J, leaving 13 bases between. Germline assignment: CDR1 SGDLS and CDR2 YYNGEE. The CDR3 sequence is 14 residues long. The CDR3 bases are TGTGCCAGCAGCGCATCCAGGGGAGGCTATGGCTACACCTTC. Protein product: CASSASRGGYGYTF.

This clonotype was seen more than once but under ten times. This chain links TRBV10-3 with TRBJ2-6; D is possibly TRBD2 (5 bases). Germline V gene lookup returns CDR1 ENHRY and CDR2 SYGVKD. V lost 2 bases and J lost 4, with 9 bases in between. The CDR3 is 15 residues long. CDR3 in amino acids: CAISEGGPGANVLTF. The CDR3 DNA reads TGTGCCATCAGTGAGGGAGGTCCGGGGGCCAACGTCCTGACTTTC.

The chain links TRBV7-2 to TRBJ2-5; TRBD2 might be the D (5 bases). V shed 1 base and J shed 8 bases, with 17 bases lying between them. The CDR3 contains 15 residues. Germline assignment: CDR1 SGHTA and CDR2 FQGNSA. In DNA, the CDR3 is TGTGCCAGCAGCTTAGAAGGCGGGCCCTTGGGAACCCAGTACTTC. It codes for CASSLEGGPLGTQYF.

The CDR3 loop reads CASSTGTGDEKLFF. The CDR3 DNA reads TGTGCCAGCAGTACCGGGACAGGGGACGAAAAACTGTTTTTT. The V and J genes are TRBV7-9 and TRBJ1-4; 10 bases are a match to TRBD1. The J segment lost 8 bases and the V segment lost 6 bases, leaving 6 bases of the junction unmatched. The CDR3 totals 14 residues. The germline V gene encodes CDR1 SEHNR and CDR2 FQNEAQ (reference sequence).

This clonotype occurred a few times. The rearrangement joins TRBV20-1 to TRBJ2-3; D is possibly TRBD1 or TRBD2 (5 bases each). Germline CDR1 reads DFQATT; CDR2 reads SNEGSKA (reference sequence). V was cut by 5 bases and J by 7 bases, with 22 bases left in between. There are 15 residues in the CDR3. The CDR3 is CSASEGGRGSHTQYF. CDR3 DNA sequence: TGCAGTGCTTCAGAGGGCGGACGGGGCTCCCATACGCAGTATTTT.

About this clonotype itself: A clone one base away is much larger, so this may be a read error. The chain employs TRBV5-1 and TRBJ2-1; D may be TRBD2 (5 bases). Germline loops: CDR1 SGHRS, CDR2 YFSETQ. CDR3 length: 15 amino acids. Trimming took 0 bases from V and 6 from J, leaving 13 bases between them. The CDR3 reads CASSLGTCGRNEQFF. In DNA form, the CDR3 reads TGCGCCAGCAGCTTGGGGACTTGCGGGCGCAATGAGCAGTTCTTC. Full variable domain (missing parts from reference TRBV5-1 and TRBJ2-1): KAGVTQTPRYLIKTRGQQVTLSCSPISGHRSVSWYQQTPGQGLQFLFEYFSETQRNKGNFPGRFSGRQFSNSRSEMNVSTLELGDSALYLCASSLGTCGRNEQFFGPGTRLTVL.

As concerns this clonotype: This may be a read error: a much more frequent sequence differs by one nucleotide. This chain connects TRBV7-3 to TRBJ2-2, with a tentative D call TRBD2 (6 bases). Germline V gives CDR1 SGHTA, CDR2 FQGTGA. The CDR3 is made up of 14 amino acids. This CDR3 is CASSPGGNTGELIF. The CDR3 DNA sequence: TGTGCCAGCAGCCCCGGGGGAAACACCGGGGAGCTGATTTTT.

This sequence joins TRBV9 and TRBJ2-6, with no clear D. Per the germline V gene, CDR1 is SGDLS and CDR2 is YYNGEE. CDR3 size: 15 residues. V was clipped by 2 bases and J by 0 bases, with 6 bases between them. CDR3 loop: CASSVPLSGANVLTF. The DNA of the CDR3 is TGTGCCAGCAGCGTTCCCCTCTCTGGGGCCAACGTCCTGACTTTC.

The count of this clonotype is one. V and J are TRBV9 and TRBJ2-7; D uncertain. CDR1 SGDLS and CDR2 YYNGEE come from the germline V gene. CDR3 size: 15 residues. The V and J ends lost 0 bases and 4 bases respectively, with 14 bases between them. The CDR3 spells CASSVGSAGWYEQYF. The CDR3 region has the DNA TGTGCCAGCAGCGTAGGATCCGCAGGATGGTACGAGCAGTACTTC.